One sample yielded the 21 T cell receptor beta chains listed below, sequenced in a study of somatic mutations in cytotoxic T cells in rheumatoid arthritis. Sequencing used immunoSEQ multiplex PCR; TCRdb keeps in-frame clones, though not all of them. The data contain about 25,000 clones, around 74% of them singletons. Sequencing used CD8+ T cells sorted from blood. These receptors were taken from a woman aged 18-29 years in good health.

The chain combines TRBV6-5 with TRBJ1-1, with D unclear. Germline CDR1 reads MNHEY; CDR2 reads SVGAGI. The CDR3 contains 13 residues. V shed 6 bases and J shed 1 base, with 9 bases lying between them. CDR3 amino acids: CASRGGRNTEAFF. CDR3 DNA sequence: TGTGCCAGCAGGGGCGGAAGGAACACTGAAGCTTTCTTT.

This clone was detected once. This chain links TRBV11-2 with TRBJ1-1; the D is unclear. V shed 0 bases and J shed 1 base, with 15 bases lying between them. Germline CDR1 and CDR2: SGHAT and FQNNGV. The CDR3 totals 17 residues. The CDR3 region is CASSLDRRIRGNTEAFF. The CDR3 DNA sequence: TGTGCCAGCAGCTTAGATCGACGGATCCGAGGGAACACTGAAGCTTTCTTT.

This clone appeared a few times. The chain employs TRBV2 and TRBJ1-1, with D tentatively TRBD1 (6 bases). Trimming removed 6 bases from V and 14 bases from J, with 19 bases in between. The germline CDR1 and CDR2 sequences are SNHLY and FYNNEI. The CDR3 has 12 residues. Here the CDR3 reads CASSGPQGSLFF. Here the CDR3 DNA reads TGTGCCAGCAGCGGCCCACAGGGCTCCCTGTTCTTT.

This clone has more than one count but fewer than ten. The genes are TRBV27 and TRBJ2-1, with 9 bases fitting TRBD2. This CDR3 has 17 amino acids. The germline CDR1 and CDR2 sequences are MNHEY and SMNVEV (reference sequence). Trimming cost V 2 bases and J 9 bases; bases outside gene matches: 14. Written as DNA, the CDR3 is TGTGCCAGCAGTTTAAGCTTTGCGGCTAGCGGGAACGGTGAGCAGTTCTTC. Its protein is CASSLSFAASGNGEQFF.

This clone was counted between two and nine times. One end of the junction is discordant with germline, which a read error may explain. In nucleotides, the CDR3 is TGTGCTAGCAGCTTAGCGAAGACAGGGCATGAGCAGTTCTTC. This translates into CASSLAKTGHEQFF. The chain is built from TRBV7-7 and TRBJ2-1; 7 positions match TRBD1. The germline gives CDR1 SSHAT, CDR2 FNYEAQ (reference sequence). There are 14 residues in the CDR3.

This chain joins TRBV28 and TRBJ1-1; D uncertain. Trimming took off 3 bases at V and 1 base at J, with 9 bases between the two ends. The length of the CDR3 is 14 residues. Germline V CDR1 and CDR2: MDHEN, SYDVKM. CDR3 sequence (DNA): TGTGCCAGCAGTTTGGGCAGCGGGAACACTGAAGCTTTCTTT. Translated: CASSLGSGNTEAFF.

The rearrangement joins TRBV12-2 to TRBJ2-1. TRBV12-2 is flagged as a pseudogene. CDR3 length: 11 residues. Here the CDR3 DNA reads TGTGCAAGTCGCTACCGCAATGAGCAGTTCTTC. Translation: CASRYRNEQFF.

The chain employs TRBV7-8 and TRBJ1-1; the D gene is possibly TRBD1 (5 bases). The germline V gene has CDR1 SGHVS and CDR2 FQNEAQ. Trimming cost V 1 base and J 4 bases, with 13 bases left between them. The CDR3 is 15 amino acids. DNA of the CDR3: TGTGCCAGCAGCTTAGGTTCGGGGGTGGGCACTGAAGCTTTCTTT. As protein: CASSLGSGVGTEAFF.

CDR3 loop: CASSLEGGGYEQYF. The CDR3 DNA reads as TGTGCCAGCAGCTTAGAAGGGGGAGGCTACGAGCAGTACTTC. The chain uses TRBV7-8 and TRBJ2-7; the D gene could be TRBD1 or TRBD2 (6 bases each). V was clipped by 1 base and J by 3 bases, with 10 bases between them. Germline assignment: CDR1 SGHVS and CDR2 FQNEAQ. The CDR3 is 14 residues long.

There are a few counts of this clone. This chain links TRBV5-1 with TRBJ1-1; 9 nucleotides line up with TRBD1. Losses at the gene ends were 3 bases for V and 4 bases for J; bases not matched to a gene: 7. The CDR3 sequence is 15 residues long. Germline V gene sequence: CDR1 SGHRS, CDR2 YFSETQ. The CDR3 protein is CASSSGQGSGTEAFF. DNA of the CDR3: TGCGCCAGCAGCTCCGGACAGGGGTCCGGCACTGAAGCTTTCTTT.

This clone occurred once. The chain carries TRBV5-8 and TRBJ2-1; TRBD1 aligns across 7 bases. J was trimmed by 7 bases and V by 8 bases; bases with no gene match: 12. Germline CDR1 reads SGHTS; CDR2 reads YDEGEE. The CDR3 sequence is 14 residues long. The CDR3 loop is CASSARGLGNEQFF. CDR3 nucleotide sequence: TGTGCCAGTTCTGCAAGGGGGCTCGGAAATGAGCAGTTCTTC. The entire variable domain, with the rest obtained from reference TRBV5-8 and TRBJ2-1, is as follows: EAGVTQSPTHLIKTRGQQATLRCSPISGHTSVYWYQQALGLGLQFLLWYDEGEERNRGNFPPRFSGRQFPNYSSELNVNALELEDSALYLCASSARGLGNEQFFGPGTRLTVL.

In its sample, this clone was seen a few times. This chain joins TRBV19 and TRBJ2-1; 8 nucleotides agree with TRBD1. This CDR3 comprises 15 residues. Germline V CDR1 and CDR2: LNHDA, SQIVND (reference sequence). Unmatched junction bases numbered 8, after V lost 5 bases and J lost 5 bases. The CDR3 nucleotides are TGTGCCAGTAGTCCCTGGACAGGGTATGACAATGAGCAGTTCTTC. Amino acid sequence: CASSPWTGYDNEQFF. The full variable domain, rest sourced from reference TRBV19 and TRBJ2-1, is DGGITQSPKYLFRKEGQNVTLSCEQNLNHDAMYWYRQDPGQGLRLIYYSQIVNDFQKGDIAEGYSVSREKKESFPLTVTSAQKNPTAFYLCASSPWTGYDNEQFFGPGTRLTVL.

The chain uses TRBV11-2 and TRBJ1-2; 7 bases fit TRBD1. Trimming removed 6 bases from V and 5 bases from J; junction bases left unmatched: 6. Germline loops: CDR1 SGHAT, CDR2 FQNNGV. The CDR3 consists of 13 residues. The CDR3 loop is CASSPGTAYGYTF. The CDR3 DNA reads TGTGCCAGCAGTCCCGGGACAGCTTATGGCTACACCTTC.

This clone has only one observation. This chain uses TRBV7-9 with TRBJ2-1, with 8 bases aligning to TRBD1. Germline trimming cut 4 bases from V and 6 bases from J; bases unmatched to any gene: 8. The germline V gene encodes CDR1 SEHNR and CDR2 FQNEAQ (reference sequence). The CDR3 sequence is 15 residues long. CDR3 nucleotides: TGTGCCAGCAGCTCCCGACAGGGGTCGGGCAATGAGCAGTTCTTC. The encoded protein is CASSSRQGSGNEQFF.

The chain carries TRBV7-9 and TRBJ1-1; D might be TRBD1 (5 bases). Trimming removed 10 bases at V and 5 bases at J, with 14 bases between. The germline gives CDR1 SEHNR, CDR2 FQNEAQ (reference sequence). The CDR3 is made up of 12 amino acids. This CDR3 is CAIGAGRTEAFF. CDR3 sequence (DNA): TGTGCCATCGGGGCAGGAAGGACTGAAGCTTTCTTT.

This clone was seen only a few times. As DNA, the CDR3 is TGTGCCAGCAGCACCCCATCGACAGGAAAATCCTACGAGCAGTACGTC. As protein: CASSTPSTGKSYEQYV. The V and J genes are TRBV21-1 and TRBJ2-7; no DNA check was done on the table's D call, TRBD1. TRBV21-1 counts as a pseudogene. The CDR3 is made up of 16 amino acids.

V is TRBV19 and J is TRBJ2-2; 7 bases agree with TRBD1. CDR3 length equals 19 residues. V was clipped by 7 bases and J by 0 bases; unmatched bases: 17. CDR1 LNHDA and CDR2 SQIVND come from the germline V gene (reference sequence). CDR3 bases: TGTGCCAGTAAACTCCGGGACAGCCTTTCTTTCGCGAACACCGGGGAGCTGTTTTTT. This translates into CASKLRDSLSFANTGELFF.

V usage is TRBV5-4 and J usage is TRBJ2-1; tentative D call: TRBD1 (5 bases). This CDR3 is 13 amino acids long. In germline, CDR1 is SGHNT, CDR2 YYREEE (reference sequence). Trimming took 2 bases from V and 4 from J, leaving 7 bases between them. The CDR3 protein is CASSFGAYNEQFF. CDR3 DNA: TGTGCCAGCAGCTTTGGGGCATACAATGAGCAGTTCTTC.

The CDR3 bases are TGTGCCAGCAGTTTAGGACGGAACTACGAGCAGTACTTC. It specifies CASSLGRNYEQYF. The V call is TRBV28, the J call TRBJ2-7; D is undetermined. CDR1 MDHEN and CDR2 SYDVKM come from the germline V gene. The CDR3 covers 13 residues. Trimming pared 2 bases from V and 3 bases from J, leaving 8 bases between.

The chain employs TRBV28 and TRBJ1-1, with D possibly being TRBD1 (5 bases). This CDR3 contains 13 residues. Trimming cost V 6 bases and J 4 bases, with 12 bases left between them. The germline CDR1 and CDR2 sequences are MDHEN and SYDVKM. CDR3 loop: CASSYMGGTEAFF. Here the CDR3 DNA reads TGTGCCAGCAGCTACATGGGGGGCACTGAAGCTTTCTTT.

This clone was detected once. The J gene is TRBJ2-2, the V gene TRBV9; D unclear. The germline V gene has CDR1 SGDLS and CDR2 YYNGEE. The germline V and J ends were trimmed by 2 bases and 2 bases, with 7 bases remaining between them. CDR3 length: 14 residues. The CDR3: CASSVDVNTGELFF. The DNA of the CDR3 is TGTGCCAGCAGCGTCGACGTAAACACCGGGGAGCTGTTTTTT.